This T cell receptor (beta chain) was observed in a study of blood T cell repertoires in COVID-19. The germline gives CDR1 MGHRA, CDR2 YSYEKL. Trimming took off 1 base at V and 0 bases at J, with 13 bases between the two ends. This CDR3 spans 18 amino acids. Some clones are missing from TCRdb's copy, which holds only in-frame ones; the method was immunoSEQ multiplex PCR. The sample includes more than 200,000 clones, around nine tenths seen only once; the top ten take approximately 1.9%. The sample consisted of PBMCs or T cells enriched from blood (not recorded which). The gene calls are TRBV4-1 and TRBJ1-6; no reliable D call. The TCR was taken from a woman aged 18-30 years who had recovered from COVID-19. The CDR3 bases are TGCGCCAGCAGCCAAGTCGTAATTGGAGTCTCCTATAATTCACCCCTCCACTTT. Translation: CASSQVVIGVSYNSPLHF.